This entry lists 13 T cell receptor beta chains sequenced from one sample in a study of cytomegalovirus exposure and HLA in healthy donors. The primer mix had 60 Vbeta and 13 Jbeta primers. Clones were sequenced by immunoSEQ multiplex PCR, and TCRdb holds only the in-frame ones, with some missing. The data hold 200,000 to 250,000 clones, with around 77% observed a single time. Source material: PBMCs. These receptor sequences come from a woman aged 30 to 39 in good health and CMV-seronegative.

This clone was seen a handful of times. This chain joins TRBV18 and TRBJ1-2; the D is unclear. The CDR3 extends over 15 amino acids. Deletions cut 0 bases from V and 4 bases from J, with 12 bases between. Germline CDR1 and CDR2: KGHSH and LQKENI. CDR3 bases: TGTGCCAGCTCACCACCGTCGGGTAGCGCCTATGGCTACACCTTC. It is translated as CASSPPSGSAYGYTF.

This clone was seen a few times. The rearrangement uses TRBV11-2 and TRBJ2-7, with D unclear. Trimming removed 6 bases from V and 3 bases from J, with 15 bases in between. CDR1 and CDR2 (germline): SGHAT, FQNNGV. CDR3 length: 14 residues. The CDR3 is CASSSGSFGYEQYF. The CDR3 nucleotides are TGTGCCAGCAGTTCAGGTAGTTTTGGCTACGAGCAGTACTTC.

The CDR3 region is CATSRELGGLSYEQYF. CDR3 nucleotide sequence: TGTGCCACCAGCAGAGAATTGGGGGGACTATCCTACGAGCAGTACTTC. This rearrangement joins TRBV15 to TRBJ2-7, with 7 bases that match TRBD2. Germline V gene lookup returns CDR1 LNHNV and CDR2 YYDKDF (reference sequence). The CDR3 has 16 amino acids. V dropped 0 bases and J dropped 1; count of bases not matched to a gene: 6.

This clone turned up a few times. The genes are TRBV7-2 and TRBJ2-5; 7 nucleotides agree with TRBD2. The CDR3 extends over 14 amino acids. Germline V CDR1 and CDR2: SGHTA, FQGNSA. The trim removed 3 bases at V and 3 bases at J, leaving 4 bases unmatched. As DNA, the CDR3 is TGTGCCAGCAGCTTGGGACTAACGGAAGAGACCCAGTACTTC. It encodes CASSLGLTEETQYF.

This rearrangement joins TRBV15 to TRBJ1-1; D gene uncertain. Germline V lookup: CDR1 LNHNV, CDR2 YYDKDF (reference sequence). Deletions cut 1 base from V and 3 bases from J, with 6 bases between. The CDR3 runs to 13 residues. The CDR3 DNA reads as TGTGCCACCAGCAGAGTCGGAGACACTGAAGCTTTCTTT. Amino acid sequence: CATSRVGDTEAFF.

V usage is TRBV9 and J usage is TRBJ2-1; D not certain. The germline V gene encodes CDR1 SGDLS and CDR2 YYNGEE. V was trimmed by 0 bases and J by 4 bases, leaving 8 bases between them. The CDR3 runs 14 residues. Here the CDR3 reads CASSVAGQYNEQFF. DNA of the CDR3: TGTGCCAGCAGCGTAGCTGGCCAATACAATGAGCAGTTCTTC.

The V call is TRBV28, the J call TRBJ2-3, with TRBD2 as a possible D gene (5 bases). Trimming pared 5 bases from V and 6 bases from J, leaving 9 bases between. CDR3 length equals 12 residues. In germline, CDR1 is MDHEN, CDR2 SYDVKM. CDR3 protein: CASSPTGDTQYF. As DNA, the CDR3 is TGTGCCAGCAGTCCGACGGGGGATACGCAGTATTTT.

In this sample, this clone turned up a few times. V and J are TRBV5-6 and TRBJ1-5; D is ambiguous. The CDR3 spans 18 residues. The ends were cut back, 1 base at V and 0 bases at J, with 17 bases in the middle. CDR1 and CDR2 (germline): SGHDT, YYEEEE. This chain's CDR3 is CASSLWTEGFVSNQPQHF. In nucleotides, the CDR3 is TGTGCCAGCAGCTTGTGGACGGAGGGATTCGTTAGCAATCAGCCCCAGCATTTT.

V is TRBV5-8 and J is TRBJ1-1; tentatively, D is TRBD1 (6 bases). The germline V gene has CDR1 SGHTS and CDR2 YDEGEE. The CDR3 contains 14 residues. V lost 0 bases and J lost 9, with 15 bases in between. CDR3 DNA: TGTGCCAGCAGCTTGGGGGCAGGGACATCAAAAGCTTTCTTT. Protein product: CASSLGAGTSKAFF. Looking up the rest from reference TRBV5-8 and TRBJ1-1 gives the full variable domain: EAGVTQSPTHLIKTRGQQATLRCSPISGHTSVYWYQQALGLGLQFLLWYDEGEERNRGNFPPRFSGRQFPNYSSELNVNALELEDSALYLCASSLGAGTSKAFFGQGTRLTVV.

The CDR3 nucleotides are TGTGCCAGCAGTAGACAGGGGACTGGTGGAAACACCATATATTTT. Amino acids: CASSRQGTGGNTIYF. The chain is built from TRBV6-5 and TRBJ1-3; 8 nucleotides align to TRBD1. There are 15 residues in the CDR3. Germline V CDR1 and CDR2: MNHEY, SVGAGI. Trimming cost V 5 bases and J 3 bases; bases outside gene matches: 6.

J is TRBJ1-5 and V is TRBV6-1; tentatively, D is TRBD1 (6 bases). The CDR3 is 14 amino acids. Per germline, CDR1 MNHNS and CDR2 SASEGT. V was trimmed by 6 bases and J by 5 bases, leaving 14 bases between them. The CDR3 coding sequence is TGTGCCAGCAGCCTCGGACAGATTTATCAGCCCCAGCATTTT. This codes for CASSLGQIYQPQHF.

This chain joins TRBV5-1 and TRBJ1-1, with D perhaps matching TRBD1 (5 bases). Trimming stripped 7 bases from V and 0 bases from J, with 13 bases between. CDR1 and CDR2 (germline): SGHRS, YFSETQ. CDR3 size: 14 residues. The CDR3 loop reads CASSPTAMNTEAFF. The CDR3 bases are TGCGCCAGCTCGCCGACAGCAATGAACACTGAAGCTTTCTTT. Drawing the rest from reference TRBV5-1 and TRBJ1-1, the complete variable domain is KAGVTQTPRYLIKTRGQQVTLSCSPISGHRSVSWYQQTPGQGLQFLFEYFSETQRNKGNFPGRFSGRQFSNSRSEMNVSTLELGDSALYLCASSPTAMNTEAFFGQGTRLTVV.

This chain links TRBV5-6 with TRBJ2-7, with TRBD1 matching 9 bases. The CDR3 runs to 16 residues. Germline assignment: CDR1 SGHDT and CDR2 YYEEEE. V dropped 0 bases and J dropped 2; count of bases not matched to a gene: 6. The CDR3 sequence: CASSLAPGTGPYEQYF. In DNA form, the CDR3 reads TGTGCCAGCAGCTTGGCCCCCGGGACAGGGCCCTACGAGCAGTACTTC.